These 29 T cell receptor beta chains originate from one sample sequenced in a study of T cell responses to AZD1222 COVID-19 vaccine. Sequenced by immunoSEQ multiplex PCR; TCRdb stores in-frame clones only, minus some. The sample records about 160,000 clones, more than 75% being singletons. Material: peripheral blood, obtained 28 days after the second AZD1222 dose. These receptors were collected from an adult who received the AZD1222 COVID-19 vaccine.

The chain uses TRBV5-5 and TRBJ1-6; D call uncertain. This CDR3 contains 16 residues. V was pared by 0 bases and J by 0 bases, with 7 bases between. Germline CDR1 reads SGHKS; CDR2 reads YYEKEE (reference sequence). The CDR3 bases are TGTGCCAGCAGCTTGGCTCGGAGCTCCTATAATTCACCCCTCCACTTT. Its protein product is CASSLARSSYNSPLHF. The full variable domain, its missing parts supplied by reference TRBV5-5 and TRBJ1-6, is DAGVTQSPTHLIKTRGQQVTLRCSPISGHKSVSWYQQVLGQGPQFIFQYYEKEERGRGNFPDRFSARQFPNYSSELNVNALLLGDSALYLCASSLARSSYNSPLHFGNGTRLTVT.

The J gene is TRBJ1-5, the V gene TRBV7-9; TRBD1 agrees at 8 bases. The CDR3 is made up of 18 amino acids. Germline trimming cut 1 base from V and 7 bases from J; bases unmatched to any gene: 15. Germline V CDR1 and CDR2: SEHNR, FQNEAQ (reference sequence). The CDR3 protein is CASSLEVGGGQGGQPQHF. CDR3 nucleotide sequence: TGTGCCAGCAGCTTAGAAGTAGGAGGCGGACAGGGTGGACAGCCCCAGCATTTT.

As DNA, the CDR3 is TGTGCCAGCAGTGAACCAGGGAGCGGCTCCTACGAGCAGTACTTC. Translation: CASSEPGSGSYEQYF. This rearrangement joins TRBV25-1 to TRBJ2-7; either TRBD1 or TRBD2 may supply D (5 bases each). Germline CDR1 reads MGHDK; CDR2 reads SYGVNS. V dropped 2 bases and J dropped 0 bases, with 11 bases sitting between them. This CDR3 comprises 15 residues.

Note on this clone: Mismatch with germline at one junction end may stem from a read error. The sample has other DNA sequences that encode this CDR3 too. This rearrangement joins TRBV7-9 to TRBJ1-5; TRBD1 is a possible D gene (6 bases). Germline CDR1 reads SEHNR; CDR2 reads FQNEAQ (reference sequence). CDR3 size: 13 residues. Written as DNA, the CDR3 is TGTGCCAGCAGCTTATCAGGGGATCAACCCCAGCATTTT. It translates to CASSLSGDQPQHF.

This clone appeared once. The CDR3 coding sequence is TGTGCCAGCAGCCTCCCGAAGGATACGCAGTATTTT. As protein: CASSLPKDTQYF. The chain couples TRBV12-3 or TRBV12-4 to TRBJ2-3; no definite D call. With 6 bases removed from V and 6 bases from J, the gap between germline ends came to 10 bases. The CDR3 is made up of 12 amino acids.

The chain recombines TRBV24-1 with TRBJ1-2; unclear D gene. The CDR3 contains 15 residues. Germline CDR1 is KGHDR and CDR2 is SFDVKD. V was cut by 6 bases and J by 4 bases, with 17 bases left in between. CDR3 bases: TGTGCCACCAGTTCCGGGTACGCCGGAGTCTATGGCTACACCTTC. It is translated as CATSSGYAGVYGYTF.

The genes are TRBV6-2 or TRBV6-3 and TRBJ2-3; D is unclear. Trimming left V 4 bases short and J 9 bases short, with 23 bases between. The germline V gene has CDR1 MNHEY and CDR2 SVGEGT. The CDR3 contains 16 residues. CDR3 sequence reads: CASSSRRAGLAATQYF. The CDR3 DNA is TGTGCCAGCAGTTCCCGAAGGGCAGGTTTGGCAGCAACGCAGTATTTT.

The chain has TRBV30 and TRBJ1-5; no firm D call. The V end was cut by 7 bases, the J end by 3 bases, with 16 bases between. The CDR3 has 14 amino acids. CDR1 is GTSNPN, CDR2 SVGIG, per germline (reference sequence). The CDR3 coding sequence is TGTGCCTTTTCGGTGGGATTTCACAATCAGCCCCAGCATTTT. Its protein is CAFSVGFHNQPQHF.

V gene TRBV7-3 combines with J gene TRBJ2-1; 7 nucleotides agree with TRBD2. Germline CDR1 reads SGHTA; CDR2 reads FQGTGA. This CDR3 contains 15 residues. Trimming at V came to 2 bases and at J to 8 bases, leaving 9 bases not matched to a gene. For the CDR3, the DNA is TGTGCCAGCAGCTTATTGGCCTCCCGGGAGGATGAGCAGTTCTTC. It encodes CASSLLASREDEQFF.

This clone is a singleton in its sample. The chain has TRBV5-1 and TRBJ2-3; D possibly corresponds to TRBD2 (5 bases). The V gene lost 5 bases and the J gene lost 0 bases, with 13 bases spanning the gap. This CDR3 has 15 amino acids. Per germline, CDR1 SGHRS and CDR2 YFSETQ. The chain's CDR3 is CASRGDSASTDTQYF. CDR3 DNA sequence: TGCGCCAGCAGAGGAGATAGCGCCAGCACAGATACGCAGTATTTT.

This clone occurred a few times. The V gene is TRBV2, the J gene TRBJ1-1, with 7 bases matching TRBD1. This CDR3 is 12 amino acids long. Per the germline V gene, CDR1 is SNHLY and CDR2 is FYNNEI. V gave up 8 bases and J gave up 2 bases; unmatched junction bases: 2. The CDR3 DNA reads TGTGCCAGCCAGGGGGACAACACTGAAGCTTTCTTT. This codes for CASQGDNTEAFF.

The chain employs TRBV6-5 and TRBJ1-4; D might be TRBD1 (5 bases). Trimming cost V 6 bases and J 0 bases, with 11 bases left between them. Germline V lookup: CDR1 MNHEY, CDR2 SVGAGI. CDR3 length: 15 amino acids. CDR3 residues: CASRLGPATNEKLFF. CDR3 DNA: TGTGCCAGCAGGCTGGGGCCAGCAACTAATGAAAAACTGTTTTTT.

A few counts support this clone. The chain employs TRBV9 and TRBJ2-5; tentative D call: TRBD1 (6 bases). V was cut by 0 bases and J by 4 bases, with 10 bases left in between. The CDR3 sequence is 14 residues long. Germline V gene sequence: CDR1 SGDLS, CDR2 YYNGEE. The CDR3 is CASSVVTGSETQYF. CDR3 bases: TGTGCCAGCAGCGTAGTAACAGGGTCAGAGACCCAGTACTTC.

This clone has more than one count but fewer than ten. The chain joins TRBV30 to TRBJ1-5; 7 nucleotides align to TRBD1. This CDR3 has 14 amino acids. The J segment lost 4 bases and the V segment lost 4 bases, leaving 7 bases of the junction unmatched. Per germline, CDR1 GTSNPN and CDR2 SVGIG (reference sequence). The CDR3 DNA reads TGTGCCTGGACCCAGGGGGGGAAAAATCAGCCCCAGCATTTT. This sequence encodes CAWTQGGKNQPQHF.

The sample holds one count of this clone. V and J are TRBV18 and TRBJ1-1; 7 bases align to TRBD1. Germline trimming cut 9 bases from V and 4 bases from J; bases unmatched to any gene: 11. The CDR3 is 14 amino acids. The V gene's germline CDR1 is KGHSH and CDR2 LQKENI. The CDR3 is CASSSGGSRTEAFF. The CDR3 DNA reads as TGTGCCAGTTCCTCAGGGGGTTCACGCACTGAAGCTTTCTTT.

The CDR3: CASSPRVFSTEAFF. CDR3 nucleotide sequence: TGTGCCAGCAGCCCCCGGGTGTTTAGCACTGAAGCTTTCTTT. V usage is TRBV3-1 (or the pseudogene TRBV3-2) and J usage is TRBJ1-1, with no clear D. Germline CDR1 reads LGHDT; CDR2 reads YNNKEL (reference sequence). The V and J ends lost 4 bases and 4 bases respectively, with 13 bases between them. The CDR3 is 14 amino acids.

The count of this clone is one. The V and J genes are TRBV23-1 and TRBJ2-5, with 11 positions matching TRBD2. TRBV23-1 is sorted into the ORF group, with uncertain function. V gave up 1 base and J gave up 7 bases; unmatched junction bases: 5. The CDR3 covers 15 residues. The DNA for the CDR3 is TGCGCCAGCAGTCAATTCACTAGCGGGGGTGGGACCCAGTACTTC. It codes for CASSQFTSGGGTQYF.

The chain combines TRBV5-4 with TRBJ2-6; 11 bases agree with TRBD2. The germline gives CDR1 SGHNT, CDR2 YYREEE (reference sequence). Trimming cost V 2 bases and J 1 base; bases outside gene matches: 5. This CDR3 comprises 18 residues. CDR3 DNA: TGTGCCAGCAGCTTTGGGACTAGCGGCTCATCTGGGGCCAACGTCCTGACTTTC. This encodes CASSFGTSGSSGANVLTF.

The CDR3 nucleotides are TGTGCCAGCAGTTACCAGGCAGGGGTGCAGTATTTT. Its translation: CASSYQAGVQYF. This sequence joins TRBV6-2 or TRBV6-3 and TRBJ2-3, with D tentatively TRBD1 (6 bases). Germline V gene data show CDR1 as MNHEY and CDR2 as SVGEGT. The CDR3 length is 12 residues. Trimming took 2 bases from V and 11 from J, leaving 11 bases between them.

This rearrangement joins TRBV30 to TRBJ1-5; D remains ambiguous. CDR1 GTSNPN and CDR2 SVGIG come from the germline V gene (reference sequence). Trimming pared 4 bases from V and 7 bases from J, leaving 11 bases between. CDR3 length: 12 residues. The CDR3 sequence is CAWNVPGQPQHF. The CDR3 DNA reads as TGTGCCTGGAATGTGCCTGGACAGCCCCAGCATTTT.

The chain employs TRBV5-1 and TRBJ1-3; maybe TRBD1 (6 bases). The CDR3 contains 16 residues. Germline values: CDR1 SGHRS, CDR2 YFSETQ. The germline V and J ends were trimmed by 0 bases and 5 bases, with 15 bases remaining between them. For the CDR3, the DNA is TGCGCCAGCAGCTTGGAAACGTTGAGGGGGAGAAACACCATATATTTT. Translated: CASSLETLRGRNTIYF.

J is TRBJ2-1 and V is TRBV30; 9 nucleotides match TRBD2. Germline V gives CDR1 GTSNPN, CDR2 SVGIG (reference sequence). The CDR3 consists of 14 residues. V trimming: 6 bases; J trimming: 7 bases; junction bases outside the gene matches: 10. CDR3 coding DNA: TGTGCCTGCCAAGGCGGGCTAGCGGGGAATGAGCAGTTCTTC. Residues: CACQGGLAGNEQFF.

V and J are TRBV6-2 or TRBV6-3 and TRBJ2-3; possibly TRBD1 for D (5 bases). Germline V CDR1 and CDR2: MNHEY, SVGEGT. The CDR3 totals 18 residues. V lost 2 bases and J 1 base, leaving 19 bases between the germline ends. The CDR3 DNA reads as TGTGCCAGCAGTTACATGTTTGGGGCCCCTGGGGGCACAGATACGCAGTATTTT. It translates to CASSYMFGAPGGTDTQYF.

This rearrangement joins TRBV5-6 to TRBJ1-1; perhaps TRBD1 as D (5 bases). Germline CDR1 is SGHDT and CDR2 is YYEEEE. V lost 0 bases, J lost 0 bases, and 9 bases lay in between. The length of the CDR3 is 15 residues. The CDR3 is CASSLVVGLNTEAFF. CDR3 DNA: TGTGCCAGCAGCTTGGTAGTGGGACTGAACACTGAAGCTTTCTTT.

This rearrangement joins TRBV10-3 to TRBJ2-1, with a weak D call TRBD1 (6 bases). V lost 9 bases, J lost 7 bases, and 16 bases lay in between. This CDR3 comprises 13 residues. Germline-derived CDR1 and CDR2 are ENHRY and SYGVKD. CDR3 sequence (DNA): TGTGCCATACAGGGTACTGGGCTGAATGAGCAGTTCTTC. It is translated as CAIQGTGLNEQFF.

The rearrangement links TRBV7-6 to TRBJ1-1, with D unresolved. The CDR3 has 13 residues. In germline, CDR1 is SGHVS, CDR2 FNYEAQ. Trimming cost V 5 bases and J 6 bases, with 13 bases left between them. The CDR3 sequence is CASSRSYGPEAFF. CDR3 coding DNA: TGTGCCAGCAGCCGAAGTTACGGCCCTGAAGCTTTCTTT.

This chain uses TRBV13 with TRBJ2-2; 9 nucleotides match TRBD1. CDR1 and CDR2 from the germline V gene are PRHDT and FYEKMQ (reference sequence). This CDR3 contains 16 residues. With 5 bases clipped from V and 6 bases from J, the junction kept 10 bases outside the gene matches. CDR3 in amino acids: CASSRIGTGKAGELFF. CDR3 in DNA: TGTGCCAGCAGCCGGATCGGGACAGGGAAGGCCGGGGAGCTGTTTTTT.

J is TRBJ1-2 and V is TRBV30; TRBD1 aligns across 8 bases. This CDR3 comprises 13 residues. The ends lost 5 bases at V and 5 bases at J; junction bases unmatched: 7. Germline V gene data show CDR1 as GTSNPN and CDR2 as SVGIG (reference sequence). The CDR3 here is CAWGRDRPYGYTF. The CDR3 DNA reads TGTGCCTGGGGCCGGGACAGGCCTTATGGCTACACCTTC.

V gene TRBV6-6 combines with J gene TRBJ1-5, with D unclear. The CDR3 runs to 14 residues. Germline values: CDR1 MNHNY, CDR2 SVGAGI (reference sequence). V was shortened by 10 bases and J by 3 bases, with 16 bases between the two germline ends. The CDR3 region is CATSNRKFNQPQHF. In DNA form, the CDR3 reads TGTGCCACCTCAAACCGGAAATTCAATCAGCCCCAGCATTTT.